This T cell receptor (beta chain) stems from a study of T cell repertoires in cytomegalovirus infection (dated by TCRdb to about 2019). Concerning the study at large: Peptide stimulations targeted recently identified HLA-C-restricted CMV epitopes, whose presentation resists viral immunomodulation, together with well-studied HLA-B-restricted epitopes. Donor HLA type was relevant to the analysis, as public TCR beta signatures indicated carriage of CMV infection together with the matching HLA type. On the study overall, not on this receptor specifically: Cumulative frequency of public TCR beta family members discriminated carriers of CMV infection plus the relevant HLA type in this cohort and an independent approximately 350-donor cohort. The ex vivo response was dominated by HLA-C-restricted CMV-specific TCR beta clonotypes, and the single most frequent clonotype in two of eight donors was supplied by these HLA-C-restricted clonotypes.

Sequencing was carried out with an Illumina HiSeq 1500. TCRdb's own reprocessing of the public reads used fastp at Q25 and MiXCR and kept productive beta chains. Here each entry gathers all rows of one CDR3 protein and keeps the most common genes and DNA. This sample is represented by approximately 260,000 distinct CDR3 sequences; roughly a fifth of them were singletons. The top ten hold about 21% of the sample. Interpreted using the paper, the treatment or condition label stands for: in vitro stimulation with specific CMV peptide epitopes to enrich CMV-specific T cells. CDR1 and CDR2 are read off the germline V gene as MNHEY and SVGAGI. From the cysteine through the valine, the CDR3 covers 13 amino acids. Only the CDR3 part of the read is kept: 39 bases, read in frame from the first base. Trimmed from V: 4 bases; trimmed from J: 6 bases; junction bases lacking a gene match: 1. This clonotype was observed a few times. Its antigen remains unidentified. The input lacks base qualities; no much larger clone sits a single base away.

This specimen consisted of cultured PBMCs, obtained from culture after CMV antigen stimulation. This TCR came from a human donor in good health (CMV status not recorded). Some clones in this sample may be carry-over from other donors' samples. The chain joins TRBV6-5 to TRBJ2-7; 12 middle bases align to TRBD2. The CDR3 region: CASSWGLAGEQYV. The DNA is as follows: TGTGCCAGCAGTTGGGGACTAGCGGGCGAGCAGTACGTC.